This TCR beta chain originates from a study of blood T cell repertoires in COVID-19. Study summary: T cells, B-cell-depleted T cells, or PBMCs provided the cDNA or gDNA that served as material.

Method: immunoSEQ multiplex PCR; TCRdb's copy keeps in-frame clones and lacks some. This sample has about 100,000 clones, with about 88% found just once. This CDR3 is 14 amino acids long. The ends were cut back, 5 bases at V and 6 bases at J, with 11 bases in the middle. The V gene's germline CDR1 is LNHNV and CDR2 YYDKDF (reference sequence). The TCR sequence derives from a man between 25 and 39 years old in a cohort sampled during active COVID-19. The chain carries TRBV15 and TRBJ1-6, with D tentatively TRBD1 (6 bases). Input material: peripheral blood. The DNA for the CDR3 is TGTGCCACCAGCTCAGGACAGAGTAATTCACCCCTCCACTTT. Translated: CATSSGQSNSPLHF. The variable domain in full, completed from reference TRBV15 and TRBJ1-6, reads DAMVIQNPRYQVTQFGKPVTLSCSQTLNHNVMYWYQQKSSQAPKLLFHYYDKDFNNEADTPDNFQSRRPNTSFCFLDIRSPGLGDTAMYLCATSSGQSNSPLHFGNGTRLTVT.